This T cell receptor (beta chain) was sequenced during a study of tumor and adjacent non-tumor tissue in lung cancer. Turning to the study itself: On average, productive TCRbeta reads reached some 4.4 million per sample. General study findings and limits: Higher tumor TCR diversity was associated with shorter survival. Top 100 clones took a larger repertoire share in normal lung. Tumor tissue had significantly higher TCR diversity than normal lung.

The germline V gene encodes CDR1 SNHLY and CDR2 FYNNEI. Losses at the gene ends were 8 bases for V and 0 bases for J; bases not matched to a gene: 8. This CDR3 has 16 amino acids. As regards this clonotype: Its target is not known.

A modified ARM-PCR protocol with three rounds of nested PCR amplified TCRbeta. TCRdb independently ran MiXCR on the multiplex PCR reads; one entry per CDR3 protein. The sample lists about 68,000 distinct CDR3 sequences; almost 60% were seen once. RNA was extracted from bulk tissue without any cell sorting. The TCR comes from a man aged 45 to 65 with non-small cell lung cancer. This sequence joins TRBV2 and TRBJ2-4; 9 nucleotides match TRBD1. The sample was lung tumor tissue. DNA for the CDR3: TGTGCCAGCGGTGCCGGGACAGGGCTAGCCAAAAACATTCAGTACTTC. Translating gives CASGAGTGLAKNIQYF. Drawing the rest from reference TRBV2 and TRBJ2-4, the complete variable domain is EPEVTQTPSHQVTQMGQEVILRCVPISNHLYFYWYRQILGQKVEFLVSFYNNEISEKSEIFDDQFSVERPDGSNFTLKIRSTKLEDSAMYFCASGAGTGLAKNIQYFGAGTRLSVL.